These 27 T cell receptor beta chains originate from one sample sequenced in a study of blood T cell repertoires in COVID-19. The table came from immunoSEQ multiplex PCR; TCRdb's copy has only in-frame clones and leaves some out. The sample includes around 200,000 clones, almost 90% of them seen just once. Sequencing was performed on peripheral blood. All receptors derive from a man between 50 and 59 years old with acute or convalescent COVID-19.

J is TRBJ1-6 and V is TRBV5-1, with 10 nucleotides matching TRBD1. CDR3 length: 13 amino acids. V gave up 7 bases and J gave up 7 bases; unmatched junction bases: 2. Germline values: CDR1 SGHRS, CDR2 YFSETQ. In DNA, the CDR3 is TGCGCCAGCCGGGACAGGGGAAATTCACCCCTCCACTTT. Translation gives CASRDRGNSPLHF. The complete variable domain, with remaining parts taken from reference TRBV5-1 and TRBJ1-6, reads KAGVTQTPRYLIKTRGQQVTLSCSPISGHRSVSWYQQTPGQGLQFLFEYFSETQRNKGNFPGRFSGRQFSNSRSEMNVSTLELGDSALYLCASRDRGNSPLHFGNGTRLTVT.

J is TRBJ2-1 and V is TRBV2; tentative D call: TRBD1 (6 bases). The CDR3 runs 14 residues. In germline, CDR1 is SNHLY, CDR2 FYNNEI. V dropped 6 bases and J dropped 6 bases, with 15 bases sitting between them. The CDR3 region has the DNA TGTGCCAGCAGCGGACGGACAGAGTCCAATGAGCAGTTCTTC. It yields the protein CASSGRTESNEQFF.

This chain uses TRBV6-6 with TRBJ1-1; perhaps TRBD1 as D (5 bases). The V gene's germline CDR1 is MNHNY and CDR2 SVGAGI (reference sequence). The ends were cut back, 2 bases at V and 1 base at J, with 11 bases in the middle. This CDR3 region has 15 residues. The CDR3 is CASSYGGTRNTEAFF. CDR3 nucleotide sequence: TGTGCCAGCAGTTACGGGGGGACTCGGAACACTGAAGCTTTCTTT.

The genes are TRBV9 and TRBJ1-6; D may be TRBD1 (5 bases). The CDR3 loop spans 16 amino acids. Germline V CDR1 and CDR2: SGDLS, YYNGEE. The V gene lost 4 bases and the J gene lost 0 bases, with 11 bases spanning the gap. The CDR3 nucleotides are TGTGCCAGCAGCCTCCGACAGAGCTCCTATAATTCACCCCTCCACTTT. This translates into CASSLRQSSYNSPLHF.

The chain combines TRBV7-8 with TRBJ1-4, with 10 nucleotides matching TRBD1. In germline, CDR1 is SGHVS, CDR2 FQNEAQ. V shed 5 bases, J shed 7 bases, and the junction held 7 bases outside the gene matches. The CDR3 has 15 amino acids. The CDR3 nucleotides are TGTGCCAGCAGCCGAGGGACAGGGGTTGGTGAAAAACTGTTTTTT. As protein: CASSRGTGVGEKLFF.

The rearrangement uses TRBV27 and TRBJ2-7, with D possibly matching TRBD1 (6 bases). The CDR3 runs to 12 residues. Germline V gene data show CDR1 as MNHEY and CDR2 as SMNVEV (reference sequence). DNA for the CDR3: TGTGCCAGCACTCCCAGGTACCCATGGACAGACGTC. Translating gives CASTPRYPWTDV.

The chain employs TRBV18 and TRBJ2-5; the match to TRBD2 covers 7 bases. V was clipped by 1 base and J by 5 bases; unmatched bases: 7. The CDR3 extends over 15 amino acids. Per germline, CDR1 KGHSH and CDR2 LQKENI. The CDR3 nucleotides are TGTGCCAGCTCACCACTTTTCCAGGGAGGGGAGACCCAGTACTTC. Translating it yields CASSPLFQGGETQYF.

The chain carries TRBV5-5 and TRBJ2-7; 10 nucleotides agree with TRBD2. The CDR3 runs to 14 residues. Germline-derived CDR1 and CDR2 are SGHKS and YYEKEE (reference sequence). J lost 3 bases, V lost 2 bases, and 2 bases had no gene match. This CDR3 reads CASSLAGGGYEQYF. The CDR3 DNA sequence: TGTGCCAGCAGCTTAGCGGGAGGGGGCTACGAGCAGTACTTC.

The gene calls are TRBV9 and TRBJ2-7; TRBD1 might be the D (6 bases). Germline lookup yields CDR1 SGDLS and CDR2 YYNGEE. This CDR3 has 13 residues. Trimming pared 4 bases from V and 5 bases from J, leaving 13 bases between. The CDR3 is CASSPGVSDEQYV. DNA for the CDR3: TGTGCCAGCAGCCCAGGGGTCTCTGACGAGCAGTACGTC.

The CDR3 bases are TGTGCCAGCAGCTCTCAGGGGGGAGCAAGCCAGCCCCAGCATTTT. Its translation is CASSSQGGASQPQHF. The V gene is TRBV4-2, the J gene TRBJ1-5; 7 bases are shared with TRBD1. The CDR3 spans 15 residues. Germline V gene data show CDR1 as LGHNA and CDR2 as YNFKEQ. J gave up 7 bases and V 5 bases, and 11 bases lay outside the gene matches.

The gene calls are TRBV6-5 and TRBJ1-4; 8 bases match TRBD1. Germline V gene data show CDR1 as MNHEY and CDR2 as SVGAGI. The CDR3 spans 15 residues. The trim removed 4 bases at V and 7 bases at J, leaving 8 bases unmatched. The CDR3 nucleotides read TGTGCCAGCAGTTCTGGACAGGGAGACGGTGAAAAACTGTTTTTT. Protein sequence: CASSSGQGDGEKLFF.

The chain links TRBV20-1 to TRBJ2-7; the match to TRBD2 covers 7 bases. The germline CDR1 and CDR2 sequences are DFQATT and SNEGSKA (reference sequence). This CDR3 region has 14 residues. The V gene end was trimmed by 3 bases and the J gene end by 4 bases; junction bases not matched to a gene: 9. CDR3 loop: CSASVAGVDYEQYF. Written as DNA, the CDR3 is TGCAGTGCTAGTGTGGCGGGAGTTGATTACGAGCAGTACTTC.

CDR3 DNA sequence: TGTGCCAGCACCCGAGGACAGGGCTCTGGGCCCCAGCATTTT. Its protein is CASTRGQGSGPQHF. The J gene is TRBJ1-5, the V gene TRBV27, with 8 bases identical to TRBD1. Germline trimming cut 7 bases from V and 9 bases from J; bases unmatched to any gene: 11. The CDR3 spans 14 residues. Germline V gene data show CDR1 as MNHEY and CDR2 as SMNVEV (reference sequence).

This clone was found a few times. The chain carries TRBV27 and TRBJ1-2; TRBD1 might be the D (5 bases). This CDR3 comprises 17 residues. Germline CDR1 reads MNHEY; CDR2 reads SMNVEV (reference sequence). The V gene lost 6 bases and the J gene lost 8 bases, with 28 bases spanning the gap. The CDR3 reads CASSPLTQTGQGFGYTF. Written as DNA, the CDR3 is TGTGCCAGCAGCCCGCTCACCCAGACGGGCCAGGGCTTCGGCTACACCTTC.

This clone was seen just once. The gene calls are TRBV20-1 and TRBJ1-6; 10 positions agree with TRBD1. V shed 3 bases, J shed 4 bases, and the junction held 9 bases outside the gene matches. Germline V gene data show CDR1 as DFQATT and CDR2 as SNEGSKA (reference sequence). This CDR3 has 17 amino acids. CDR3 sequence: CSASLPGTGVYNSPLHF. CDR3 DNA: TGCAGTGCTAGTTTGCCCGGGACAGGGGTTTATAATTCACCCCTCCACTTT.

This chain uses TRBV28 with TRBJ2-7; 7 bases align to TRBD1. The trim removed 6 bases at V and 2 bases at J, leaving 10 bases unmatched. Germline V gene lookup returns CDR1 MDHEN and CDR2 SYDVKM. The CDR3 spans 15 residues. The DNA of the CDR3 is TGTGCCAGCAGGTCTCCCCGACAGGGTCCCTACGAGCAGTACGTC. Protein product: CASRSPRQGPYEQYV.

DNA of the CDR3: TGTGCCAGCAGCTGGGGTCGGACAGGGGGGTACAATGAGCAGTTCTTC. It specifies CASSWGRTGGYNEQFF. The chain links TRBV5-5 to TRBJ2-1, with TRBD1 matching 10 bases. Losses at the gene ends were 3 bases for V and 4 bases for J; bases not matched to a gene: 7. CDR3 length: 16 residues. CDR1 and CDR2 (germline): SGHKS, YYEKEE (reference sequence).

The genes are TRBV29-1 and TRBJ2-5; the D gene is possibly TRBD1 (5 bases). The CDR3 sequence is 12 residues long. CDR1 SQVTM and CDR2 ANQGSEA come from the germline V gene. With 6 bases removed from V and 2 bases from J, the gap between germline ends came to 10 bases. The CDR3 DNA is TGCAGCGTAGACAGTGGGCAAGAGACCCAGTACTTC. Residues: CSVDSGQETQYF.

In its sample, this clone was seen a few times. The gene calls are TRBV9 and TRBJ1-6; D gene ambiguous. The CDR3 totals 14 residues. Trimming stripped 0 bases from V and 7 bases from J, with 8 bases between. Germline loops: CDR1 SGDLS, CDR2 YYNGEE. CDR3 bases: TGTGCCAGCAGCGTAGGACAACCAAATTCACCCCTCCACTTT. It specifies CASSVGQPNSPLHF.

This clone was seen just once. The V call is TRBV6-5, the J call TRBJ2-7; 9 nucleotides agree with TRBD1. After removal of 0 bases from V and 1 base from J, the junction contained 1 base not matched to a gene. The germline V gene has CDR1 MNHEY and CDR2 SVGAGI. The CDR3 contains 15 residues. The CDR3 reads CASSYSTGGSYEQYF. The CDR3 bases are TGTGCCAGCAGTTACTCGACAGGGGGGTCCTACGAGCAGTACTTC.

The rearrangement uses TRBV7-2 and TRBJ1-2; unclear D gene. V lost 5 bases, J lost 3 bases, and 16 bases lay in between. The CDR3 extends over 15 amino acids. Germline CDR1 is SGHTA and CDR2 is FQGNSA. CDR3 sequence: CASSPSAATHYGYTF. DNA for the CDR3: TGTGCCAGCAGCCCCTCGGCAGCGACTCACTATGGCTACACCTTC.

This sequence joins TRBV4-1 and TRBJ2-7, with TRBD2 as a possible D gene (7 bases). The CDR3 loop spans 13 amino acids. V was cut by 4 bases and J by 7 bases, with 14 bases left in between. From germline, CDR1 is MGHRA and CDR2 YSYEKL. For the CDR3, the DNA is TGCGCCAGCAGCCCCTGGGAGGGGGTAGAGCAGTACTTC. This encodes CASSPWEGVEQYF.

The chain recombines TRBV18 with TRBJ1-1; the D is unclear. This CDR3 is built from 14 residues. With 6 bases removed from V and 1 base from J, the gap between germline ends came to 12 bases. Per the germline V gene, CDR1 is KGHSH and CDR2 is LQKENI. DNA of the CDR3: TGTGCCAGCTCGCAGATACAGAGGAACACTGAAGCTTTCTTT. Protein: CASSQIQRNTEAFF.

V gene TRBV2 combines with J gene TRBJ2-2; the match to TRBD1 covers 8 bases. CDR1 is SNHLY and CDR2 is FYNNEI in the germline V gene. Losses at the gene ends were 6 bases for V and 5 bases for J; bases not matched to a gene: 5. This CDR3 spans 14 amino acids. In DNA form, the CDR3 reads TGTGCCAGCAGGAGGGACAGGAAAACCGGGGAGCTGTTTTTT. Translation: CASRRDRKTGELFF.

The CDR3 sequence: CASSSRTEAFF. The CDR3 DNA sequence: TGTGCCAGCAGCTCCCGCACTGAAGCTTTCTTT. V usage is TRBV7-2 and J usage is TRBJ1-1, with D uncertain. V was clipped by 4 bases and J by 4 bases, with 4 bases between them. This CDR3 is 11 amino acids long. Germline lookup yields CDR1 SGHTA and CDR2 FQGNSA. The whole variable domain, filled in from reference TRBV7-2 and TRBJ1-1, reads GAGVSQSPSNKVTEKGKDVELRCDPISGHTALYWYRQSLGQGLEFLIYFQGNSAPDKSGLPSDRFSAERTGGSVSTLTIQRTQQEDSAVYLCASSSRTEAFFGQGTRLTVV.

This clone was counted a single time. The J gene is TRBJ2-1, the V gene TRBV3-1 (or the pseudogene TRBV3-2), with 7 nucleotides matching TRBD2. Per germline, CDR1 LGHDT and CDR2 YNNKEL (reference sequence). With 3 bases clipped from V and 12 bases from J, the junction kept 2 bases outside the gene matches. The CDR3 extends over 11 amino acids. CDR3 loop: CASSQREWQFF. The CDR3 DNA follows: TGTGCCAGCAGCCAGCGGGAGTGGCAGTTCTTC.

The rearrangement links TRBV6-9 to TRBJ2-6; 7 nucleotides agree with TRBD1. After removal of 3 bases from V and 0 bases from J, the junction contained 8 bases not matched to a gene. CDR1 and CDR2 from the germline V gene are MNHGY and SVAAGI. This CDR3 region has 18 residues. CDR3 in DNA: TGTGCCAGCAGTTACCCCCGGACAGGATACTCTGGGGCCAACGTCCTGACTTTC. It codes for CASSYPRTGYSGANVLTF.